The rows below give T cell receptor beta chains drawn from one sample of a study of monozygotic twins with inflammatory bowel disease. TCRdb derives one entry per CDR3 protein from the 5' RACE reads, leaving out DNA. The table for this sample gives about 200,000 distinct CDR3 sequences. Sequenced material: blood. The source of these receptors is a human donor with ulcerative colitis or Crohn's disease, or a healthy co-twin of an affected twin (not recorded which). Both conserved end residues are part of each CDR3. The order of the fields is J gene, V gene, CDR3 protein.

J gene: TRBJ2-1; V gene: TRBV9; CDR3 protein: CASSPWTSGNNEQFF
J gene: TRBJ2-6; V gene: TRBV19; CDR3 protein: CASSIDRQGSSGANVLTF
J gene: TRBJ2-3; V gene: TRBV24-1; CDR3 protein: CATKGTSGSPTDTQYF
J gene: TRBJ1-5; V gene: TRBV5-1; CDR3 protein: CASSLTLNQPQHF
J gene: TRBJ2-3; V gene: TRBV9; CDR3 protein: CASSRPGQGSDTQYF
J gene: TRBJ2-7; V gene: TRBV9; CDR3 protein: CASSVGGSGVYEQYF
J gene: TRBJ2-3; V gene: TRBV7-2; CDR3 protein: CASSLTASTDTQYF
J gene: TRBJ2-1; V gene: TRBV10-3; CDR3 protein: CAITPTSSGPSYEQFF
J gene: TRBJ2-1; V gene: TRBV20-1; CDR3 protein: CSARRLAAPYNEQFF
J gene: TRBJ2-5; V gene: TRBV6-5; CDR3 protein: CASSLGTGVGETQYF
J gene: TRBJ2-1; V gene: TRBV7-9; CDR3 protein: CASSSSYRESYNEQFF
J gene: TRBJ2-1; V gene: TRBV18; CDR3 protein: CASSPMAGQNNEQFF
J gene: TRBJ1-1; V gene: TRBV14; CDR3 protein: CASSHELQGRRGAFF
J gene: TRBJ1-2; V gene: TRBV24-1; CDR3 protein: CATSDSEYGYTF
J gene: TRBJ2-3; V gene: TRBV5-4; CDR3 protein: CASSLGPGSGSTDTQYF
J gene: TRBJ1-3; V gene: TRBV4-2; CDR3 protein: CASSLGDRGVNTIYF
J gene: TRBJ1-1; V gene: TRBV2; CDR3 protein: CASKPGTGNTEAFF
J gene: TRBJ1-2; V gene: TRBV7-2; CDR3 protein: CASSLQYSGSADGYTF
J gene: TRBJ1-2; V gene: TRBV5-1; CDR3 protein: CASSLDNGQRRGGYTF
J gene: TRBJ2-3; V gene: TRBV7-2; CDR3 protein: CASSVTGQGLQDTQYF
J gene: TRBJ2-7; V gene: TRBV5-1; CDR3 protein: CASSLVAGAGEQYF
J gene: TRBJ1-3; V gene: TRBV5-6; CDR3 protein: CASSDNSNSGNTIYF
J gene: TRBJ1-5; V gene: TRBV3-1; CDR3 protein: CASSHGQAPWPQHF